These T cell receptor beta chains were read from a single sample in a study of T cells in Graves' hyperthyroidism and ophthalmopathy. TCRdb ran MiXCR on the multiplex PCR reads and lists one entry per CDR3 protein. The sample records over 150,000 distinct CDR3 sequences, more than 15% being singletons. The source material was blood. The receptors derive from a woman in her 50s with Graves' hyperthyroidism. The CDR3 runs from the conserved cysteine through the conserved F or W. The D gene is left open where the match is weak. Clone sizes are given selectively: once, few, many, or a class where the clone is expanded.

size: many
D: TRBD2
J: TRBJ2-1
V: TRBV20-1
CDR3: CSAFGLASNEQFF
DNA: TGCAGTGCTTTCGGACTAGCGAGCAATGAGCAGTTCTTC

size: few
D: TRBD1
J: TRBJ2-2
V: TRBV6-5
CDR3: CASSYSSTGGAGELFF
DNA: TGTGCCAGCAGTTACTCGAGTACAGGGGGAGCCGGGGAGCTGTTTTTT

size: few
D: -
J: TRBJ2-1
V: TRBV18
CDR3: CASSPGQHNEQFF
DNA: TGTGCCAGCTCACCAGGGCAGCACAATGAGCAGTTCTTC

size: -
D: TRBD1
J: TRBJ2-7
V: TRBV19
CDR3: CASSPTGPYEQYF
DNA: TGTGCCAGTAGCCCGACAGGGCCCTACGAGCAGTACTTC

size: many
D: -
J: TRBJ1-2
V: TRBV28
CDR3: CASSLGGRVNYGYTF
DNA: TGTGCCAGCAGTTTAGGGGGGCGCGTAAACTATGGCTACACCTTC

size: many
D: TRBD1
J: TRBJ2-7
V: TRBV20-1
CDR3: CSAGDRVSYEQYF
DNA: TGCAGTGCGGGGGACAGGGTCTCCTACGAGCAGTACTTC

size: -
D: -
J: TRBJ2-2
V: TRBV2
CDR3: CASSEMGTGELFF
DNA: TGTGCCAGCAGTGAGATGGGCACCGGGGAGCTGTTTTTT

size: many
D: TRBD2
J: TRBJ2-7
V: TRBV3-1
CDR3: CASSRSHSGQYEQYF
DNA: TGTGCCAGCAGCCGTTCCCATAGCGGGCAGTACGAGCAGTACTTC

size: many
D: -
J: TRBJ1-2
V: TRBV12-3/TRBV12-4
CDR3: CASSWTALVGYTF
DNA: TGTGCCAGCAGTTGGACAGCCCTCGTAGGCTACACCTTC

size: many
D: -
J: TRBJ2-7
V: TRBV6-5
CDR3: CASSYLGTYEQYF
DNA: TGTGCCAGCAGTTACTTGGGTACCTACGAGCAGTACTTC

size: -
D: -
J: TRBJ2-5
V: TRBV2
CDR3: CARGPVQETQYF
DNA: TGTGCCAGGGGACCGGTTCAAGAGACCCAGTACTTC

size: many
D: -
J: TRBJ2-7
V: TRBV6-1
CDR3: CASSASLRTEQYF
DNA: TGTGCCAGCTCCGCCTCACTACGAACCGAGCAGTACTTC

size: many
D: -
J: TRBJ2-1
V: TRBV7-2
CDR3: CASSLGGSPYNEQFF
DNA: TGTGCCAGCAGCTTAGGAGGGAGCCCCTACAATGAGCAGTTCTTC

size: many
D: TRBD1
J: TRBJ1-1
V: TRBV6-1
CDR3: CASSLTGDNTEAFF
DNA: TGTGCCAGCAGTCTGACAGGGGACAACACTGAAGCTTTCTTT

size: many
D: -
J: TRBJ1-2
V: TRBV24-1
CDR3: CATSDPAGGLTGYTF
DNA: TGTGCCACCAGTGATCCGGCCGGGGGTCTAACTGGCTACACCTTC

size: many
D: TRBD2
J: TRBJ2-3
V: TRBV7-9
CDR3: CASSPGLAGGTDTQYF
DNA: TGTGCCAGCAGCCCCGGACTAGCGGGGGGCACAGATACGCAGTATTTT

size: many
D: -
J: TRBJ2-5
V: TRBV12-3/TRBV12-4
CDR3: CASSLSGVEETQYF
DNA: TGTGCCAGCAGTTTGTCGGGGGTCGAGGAGACCCAGTACTTC

size: -
D: -
J: TRBJ2-3
V: TRBV10-3
CDR3: CAISEITDTQYF
DNA: TGTGCCATCAGTGAGATCACAGATACGCAGTATTTT

size: many
D: -
J: TRBJ1-1
V: TRBV20-1
CDR3: CSARGRMNTEAFF
DNA: TGCAGTGCTAGGGGACGGATGAACACTGAAGCTTTCTTT

size: many
D: -
J: TRBJ2-2
V: TRBV15
CDR3: CATTAGWIGELFF
DNA: TGTGCCACCACTGCAGGATGGATCGGGGAGCTGTTTTTT

size: -
D: -
J: TRBJ1-5
V: TRBV6-5
CDR3: CASSYSNPFSNQPQHF
DNA: TGTGCCAGCAGTTACTCCAACCCCTTTAGCAATCAGCCCCAGCATTTT

size: many
D: -
J: TRBJ1-2
V: TRBV27
CDR3: CASSPRGRGYTF
DNA: TGTGCCAGCAGTCCCAGGGGTAGGGGCTACACCTTC

size: -
D: -
J: TRBJ2-3
V: TRBV7-3
CDR3: CASSSNTDTQYF
DNA: TGTGCCAGCAGCTCAAACACAGATACGCAGTATTTT

size: many
D: -
J: TRBJ1-5
V: TRBV20-1
CDR3: CSAALVKGLGSNQPQHF
DNA: TGCAGTGCCGCCCTGGTCAAAGGATTAGGGAGCAATCAGCCCCAGCATTTT

size: many
D: -
J: TRBJ1-4
V: TRBV9
CDR3: CASSVDRQLNEKLFF
DNA: TGTGCCAGCAGCGTAGATAGACAGCTTAATGAAAAACTGTTTTTT

size: few
D: -
J: TRBJ1-2
V: TRBV4-1
CDR3: CASAPGHLNYGYTF
DNA: TGCGCCAGCGCTCCGGGACACCTTAACTATGGCTACACCTTC

size: many
D: -
J: TRBJ2-7
V: TRBV4-2
CDR3: CASSLHDTYEQYF
DNA: TGTGCCAGCAGCCTTCACGACACCTACGAGCAGTACTTC

size: many
D: TRBD2
J: TRBJ2-7
V: TRBV18
CDR3: CASSPSSGGSYEQYF
DNA: TGTGCCAGCTCACCCTCTAGCGGAGGGTCCTACGAGCAGTACTTC

size: many
D: TRBD1
J: TRBJ2-3
V: TRBV24-1
CDR3: CATSDLQRDRGRDTQYF
DNA: TGTGCCACCAGTGACCTGCAACGGGACAGGGGAAGAGATACGCAGTATTTT

size: many
D: -
J: TRBJ2-7
V: TRBV28
CDR3: CASSFLSLYEQYF
DNA: TGTGCCAGCAGTTTTTTGAGTTTATACGAGCAGTACTTC

size: few
D: TRBD1
J: TRBJ2-2
V: TRBV6-1
CDR3: CASSRDRGRVTGELFF
DNA: TGTGCCAGCAGTCGGGACAGGGGGCGCGTCACCGGGGAGCTGTTTTTT

size: once
D: -
J: TRBJ2-5
V: TRBV10-3
CDR3: CAISSTGETQYF
DNA: TGTGCCATCAGTTCGACGGGAGAGACCCAGTACTTC

size: -
D: -
J: TRBJ2-7
V: TRBV6-2/TRBV6-3
CDR3: CASSTGRHSYEQYF
DNA: TGTGCCAGCAGTACCGGACGGCACTCCTACGAGCAGTACTTC

size: many
D: -
J: TRBJ2-1
V: TRBV24-1
CDR3: CATSDGTTGVPTEQFF
DNA: TGTGCCACCAGTGATGGGACGACGGGGGTCCCTACTGAGCAGTTCTTC

size: many
D: -
J: TRBJ1-1
V: TRBV6-1
CDR3: CASSRAWGTEAFF
DNA: TGTGCCAGCAGCCGGGCCTGGGGGACTGAAGCTTTCTTT

size: many
D: -
J: TRBJ1-2
V: TRBV20-1
CDR3: CSARDRSGTVAYGYTF
DNA: TGCAGTGCTAGAGATCGTTCAGGGACCGTGGCCTATGGCTACACCTTC

size: many
D: -
J: TRBJ2-5
V: TRBV7-2
CDR3: CASSSRDGETQYF
DNA: TGTGCCAGCAGTTCGCGGGACGGAGAGACCCAGTACTTC

size: many
D: TRBD1
J: TRBJ1-5
V: TRBV20-1
CDR3: CSASPGQGGNQPQHF
DNA: TGCAGTGCGTCACCGGGACAGGGAGGCAATCAGCCCCAGCATTTT

size: many
D: TRBD1
J: TRBJ1-1
V: TRBV11-2
CDR3: CASSPNRDRVAFF
DNA: TGTGCCAGCAGCCCGAATAGAGACAGGGTAGCTTTCTTT

size: many
D: TRBD1
J: TRBJ2-1
V: TRBV11-2
CDR3: CASSSEPGGPYNEQFF
DNA: TGTGCCAGCAGCTCAGAGCCAGGGGGCCCCTACAATGAGCAGTTCTTC

size: many
D: -
J: TRBJ1-1
V: TRBV6-2/TRBV6-3
CDR3: CASSYIRTGTRNTEAFF
DNA: TGTGCCAGCAGTTATATAAGAACTGGGACAAGGAACACTGAAGCTTTCTTT

size: many
D: TRBD2
J: TRBJ2-2
V: TRBV27
CDR3: CASSLWGGTSNTGELFF
DNA: TGTGCCAGCAGTTTATGGGGGGGGACTTCGAACACCGGGGAGCTGTTTTTT

size: -
D: -
J: TRBJ2-5
V: TRBV2
CDR3: CASKTGPEVETQYF
DNA: TGTGCCAGCAAGACGGGGCCCGAGGTAGAGACCCAGTACTTC

size: many
D: -
J: TRBJ2-3
V: TRBV7-9
CDR3: CASSYRQDTTDTQYF
DNA: TGTGCCAGCAGCTACAGACAGGACACCACAGATACGCAGTATTTT

size: many
D: -
J: TRBJ2-3
V: TRBV5-1
CDR3: CASNTTSGTPVVIGGTQYF
DNA: TGCGCCAGCAACACTACTTCCGGGACCCCGGTAGTGATTGGAGGGACGCAGTATTTT

size: many
D: -
J: TRBJ1-5
V: TRBV4-1
CDR3: CASSQDRVPSGNQPQHF
DNA: TGCGCCAGCAGCCAAGATCGTGTACCCTCTGGGAATCAGCCCCAGCATTTT

size: -
D: -
J: TRBJ2-2
V: TRBV10-1
CDR3: CASRDTGNTGELFF
DNA: TGCGCCAGCCGGGACACGGGAAACACCGGGGAGCTGTTTTTT

size: many
D: -
J: TRBJ2-3
V: TRBV4-1
CDR3: CASSQVGILSTDTQYF
DNA: TGCGCCAGCAGCCAAGTCGGCATTCTCAGCACAGATACGCAGTATTTT

size: many
D: -
J: TRBJ1-5
V: TRBV19
CDR3: CASSSLGEQWNQPQHF
DNA: TGTGCCAGTAGTTCCTTAGGGGAGCAGTGGAATCAGCCCCAGCATTTT

size: many
D: TRBD1
J: TRBJ1-5
V: TRBV28
CDR3: CASSPSGQGKSNQPQHF
DNA: TGTGCCAGCAGTCCTAGTGGACAGGGGAAGAGCAATCAGCCCCAGCATTTT

size: many
D: -
J: TRBJ2-7
V: TRBV19
CDR3: CASSILRGEQYF
DNA: TGTGCCAGTAGTATCCTTAGGGGCGAGCAGTACTTC

size: many
D: -
J: TRBJ2-6
V: TRBV20-1
CDR3: CSAREASSGANVLTF
DNA: TGCAGTGCTAGAGAGGCGTCCTCTGGGGCCAACGTCCTGACTTTC

size: many
D: -
J: TRBJ2-3
V: TRBV6-1
CDR3: CASSNRGGTQYF
DNA: TGTGCCAGCAGCAACAGGGGGGGTACGCAGTATTTT

size: -
D: TRBD2
J: TRBJ2-2
V: TRBV7-2
CDR3: CASSIGLAAGELFF
DNA: TGTGCCAGCAGCATCGGACTAGCGGCTGGGGAGCTGTTTTTT

size: many
D: -
J: TRBJ2-1
V: TRBV20-1
CDR3: CSASVAGLRNEQFF
DNA: TGCAGTGCTAGTGTAGCAGGACTTAGGAATGAGCAGTTCTTC

size: few
D: -
J: TRBJ1-1
V: TRBV20-1
CDR3: CSARNGTEAFF
DNA: TGCAGTGCTAGAAACGGGACTGAAGCTTTCTTT

size: many
D: -
J: TRBJ2-2
V: TRBV2
CDR3: CASSFEDTGELFF
DNA: TGTGCCAGCAGTTTCGAGGACACCGGGGAGCTGTTTTTT

size: few
D: TRBD1
J: TRBJ1-3
V: TRBV5-1
CDR3: CASSSDRDSSGNTIYF
DNA: TGCGCCAGCAGCTCAGATCGGGACAGCTCTGGAAACACCATATATTTT